This T cell receptor beta chain was obtained from a study of tumor and adjacent non-tumor tissue in lung cancer. Study in general: There were 11 to 13 adenocarcinoma, a couple of squamous cell carcinoma and 1 small cell lung cancer cases. Some 4.1 million productive TCRbeta reads were obtained per sample on average.

RNA was extracted from bulk tissue without any cell sorting. Between August and November 2014, newly diagnosed, chemotherapy-naive lung cancer patients underwent thoracic surgery in China. Comment on this clonotype: The junction shows a germline mismatch at one end, possibly a read error.

A modified ARM-PCR protocol with three rounds of nested PCR amplified TCRbeta. TCRdb used MiXCR to reprocess the multiplex PCR reads, holding one entry per CDR3 protein. The sample carries some 80,000 distinct CDR3 sequences, roughly two thirds recorded once. This CDR3 has 15 residues. The germline V gene encodes CDR1 MNHNS and CDR2 SASEGT. The rearrangement uses TRBV6-1 and TRBJ1-5; D may be TRBD1 (5 bases). This clonotype was obtained from a woman aged 40 to 50 with non-small cell lung cancer. The specimen was lung tumor tissue. The CDR3 DNA reads TGTACCAGCAGCTGGTCGGGGCCAGGCAATCAGCCCCAGCATTTT. Protein: CTSSWSGPGNQPQHF.